The 12 T cell receptor beta chains listed next were all sequenced from one sample in a study of control samples from healthy donors and cancer patients. Sequencing was performed with immunoSEQ multiplex PCR; in TCRdb, only in-frame clones are kept and a portion is missing. The sample has 40,000 to 55,000 clones, roughly 93% seen once; the top ten hold around a quarter. The material sequenced was PBMCs. Every receptor here comes from a woman aged 45-65 years with head and neck cancer.

The rearrangement uses TRBV7-9 and TRBJ1-2; a possible D gene is TRBD1 (5 bases). The germline V gene encodes CDR1 SEHNR and CDR2 FQNEAQ (reference sequence). The CDR3 is 15 amino acids. Trimming removed 5 bases from V and 6 bases from J, with 19 bases in between. CDR3 amino acids: CASSPPGPSMDGYTF. The CDR3 region has the DNA TGTGCCAGCAGCCCACCGGGGCCCTCCATGGATGGCTACACCTTC.

The chain employs TRBV18 and TRBJ2-5; tentative D call: TRBD1 (6 bases). There are 15 residues in the CDR3. Per the germline V gene, CDR1 is KGHSH and CDR2 is LQKENI. Trimming removed 2 bases at V and 1 base at J, with 11 bases between. CDR3 residues: CASSPNTGSQETQYF. As DNA, the CDR3 is TGTGCCAGCTCACCAAATACAGGGTCCCAAGAGACCCAGTACTTC.

The V and J genes are TRBV2 and TRBJ2-5, with 8 bases aligning to TRBD1. The V gene's germline CDR1 is SNHLY and CDR2 FYNNEI. The ends lost 4 bases at V and 4 bases at J; junction bases unmatched: 11. CDR3 length: 16 residues. The CDR3 sequence is CASSGAASRGRETQYF. The CDR3, as DNA: TGTGCCAGCAGTGGGGCGGCAAGCAGGGGGCGAGAGACCCAGTACTTC.

This chain joins TRBV5-1 and TRBJ1-3; the D gene is possibly TRBD1 (6 bases). V lost 3 bases to trimming and J lost 4 bases, with 20 bases between them. The CDR3 length is 17 residues. Germline assignment: CDR1 SGHRS and CDR2 YFSETQ. Here the CDR3 DNA reads TGCGCCAGCAGCTCCCACACAGGGAAGTATAAGGGAAACACCATATATTTT. Translating it yields CASSSHTGKYKGNTIYF.

The J gene is TRBJ2-7, the V gene TRBV28; D may be TRBD1 (6 bases). Trimming shortened V by 6 bases and J by 6 bases, and 12 bases separated the two germline ends. The CDR3 consists of 12 residues. CDR1 MDHEN and CDR2 SYDVKM come from the germline V gene. The CDR3 loop is CASRIQGSEQYF. CDR3 DNA: TGTGCCAGCAGGATACAGGGTAGCGAGCAGTACTTC.

The gene calls are TRBV29-1 and TRBJ2-7; TRBD1 agrees at 8 bases. Germline V gene data show CDR1 as SQVTM and CDR2 as ANQGSEA. J gave up 1 base and V 6 bases, and 8 bases lay outside the gene matches. The CDR3 extends over 14 amino acids. CDR3 protein: CSVLLGTGSYEQYF. Here the CDR3 DNA reads TGCAGCGTCCTCCTCGGGACAGGTTCCTACGAGCAGTACTTC.

This chain connects TRBV19 to TRBJ1-1; D remains unclear. Germline V gives CDR1 LNHDA, CDR2 SQIVND (reference sequence). Trimming pared 5 bases from V and 1 base from J, leaving 11 bases between. The CDR3 length is 14 residues. CDR3 nucleotides: TGTGCCAGTAGTGGGTGGGAGCGGAACACTGAAGCTTTCTTT. This translates into CASSGWERNTEAFF.

The chain recombines TRBV6-5 with TRBJ1-2; possibly TRBD1 for D (5 bases). The V end was cut by 2 bases, the J end by 4 bases, with 11 bases between. Germline V gene lookup returns CDR1 MNHEY and CDR2 SVGAGI. CDR3 size: 14 residues. CDR3 DNA sequence: TGTGCCAGCAGTTACGGGAGGGGAGGCTATGGCTACACCTTC. Translating it yields CASSYGRGGYGYTF.

This chain uses TRBV7-3 with TRBJ1-1; D unresolved. Per the germline V gene, CDR1 is SGHTA and CDR2 is FQGTGA. The CDR3 sequence is 15 residues long. Deletions cut 5 bases from V and 5 bases from J, with 18 bases between. The CDR3 loop reads CASSLSGGYGTEAFF. The CDR3 nucleotides are TGTGCCAGCAGCCTTAGCGGAGGTTACGGGACTGAAGCTTTCTTT.

CDR3 residues: CASSALQETQYF. Written as DNA, the CDR3 is TGTGCCAGCAGTGCCCTACAAGAGACCCAGTACTTC. The gene calls are TRBV2 and TRBJ2-5, with unresolved D. Trimming stripped 4 bases from V and 2 bases from J, with 5 bases between. The CDR3 contains 12 residues. Germline CDR1 and CDR2: SNHLY and FYNNEI.

This chain links TRBV24-1 with TRBJ2-7, with 7 bases lining up with TRBD1. The CDR3 has 12 amino acids. Germline V gene lookup returns CDR1 KGHDR and CDR2 SFDVKD. J lost 6 bases, V lost 2 bases, and 0 bases had no gene match. The CDR3 region is CATSDWTGEQYF. The CDR3 DNA sequence: TGTGCCACCAGTGATTGGACAGGCGAGCAGTACTTC.

V is TRBV5-6 and J is TRBJ1-1, with D possibly matching TRBD1 (6 bases). Deletions cut 3 bases from V and 4 bases from J, with 10 bases between. The CDR3 has 13 residues. Germline-derived CDR1 and CDR2 are SGHDT and YYEEEE. DNA of the CDR3: TGTGCCAGCAGCTCCCTGACAGGCACTGAAGCTTTCTTT. Translating gives CASSSLTGTEAFF.